This T cell receptor (beta chain) derives from a study of control samples from healthy donors and cancer patients. The CDR3 loop spans 13 amino acids. From germline, CDR1 is KGHSH and CDR2 LQKENI. Concerning this clone itself: An end of the junction does not agree with germline; a read error may underlie this.

Measured with immunoSEQ multiplex PCR; TCRdb has only the in-frame clones, and not every one. Counted here are about 150,000 clones, roughly nine tenths occurring once; the ten biggest clones make up 4.9%. The rearrangement uses TRBV18 and TRBJ1-1; D is unresolved. The material sequenced was blood. The sequence derives from a man younger than 40 in good health. The CDR3 DNA is TGTGCCGGCTCTCAGGCAATGAACACTGAAGCTTTCTTT. Translating gives CAGSQAMNTEAFF.